These T cell receptor beta chains were read from a single sample in a study of blood T cell repertoires in COVID-19. Assay used: immunoSEQ multiplex PCR; TCRdb lists only in-frame clones, some missing. This table has about 110,000 clones, 82% appearing once. The sample consisted of peripheral blood. The source is a woman older than 75 with acute or convalescent COVID-19. The CDR3 runs from the conserved cysteine through the conserved F or W. A D gene is named only where the DNA matches it firmly. Expanded clones get a size class; other rows say once, few or many, or leave the size out.

CDR3 protein: CASSIGAGGSYNEQFF; CDR3 length: 16; V gene: TRBV19; clone size: once; D gene: TRBD2; J gene: TRBJ2-1
CDR3 protein: CAITGQGNSPLHF; CDR3 length: 13; V gene: TRBV10-3; clone size: .; D gene: TRBD1; J gene: TRBJ1-6
CDR3 protein: CASSPRDRGPGTEAFF; CDR3 length: 16; V gene: TRBV7-2; clone size: once; D gene: TRBD1; J gene: TRBJ1-1
CDR3 protein: CATSDPTSGRYNEQFF; CDR3 length: 16; V gene: TRBV24-1; clone size: .; D gene: TRBD2; J gene: TRBJ2-1
CDR3 protein: CASSYSGYGYTF; CDR3 length: 12; V gene: TRBV6-5; clone size: many; D gene: .; J gene: TRBJ1-2
CDR3 protein: CASKRLANNEQFF; CDR3 length: 13; V gene: TRBV6-5; clone size: .; D gene: TRBD2; J gene: TRBJ2-1
CDR3 protein: CASSSLPSAGGPDTQYF; CDR3 length: 17; V gene: TRBV5-5; clone size: .; D gene: TRBD2; J gene: TRBJ2-3
CDR3 protein: CASSQKSRPGGYTF; CDR3 length: 14; V gene: TRBV3-1/TRBV3-2; clone size: .; D gene: .; J gene: TRBJ1-2
CDR3 protein: CASSPSVYSNQPQHF; CDR3 length: 15; V gene: TRBV28; clone size: .; D gene: .; J gene: TRBJ1-5
CDR3 protein: CASSLGGQGRETQYF; CDR3 length: 15; V gene: TRBV5-1; clone size: .; D gene: TRBD1; J gene: TRBJ2-5
CDR3 protein: CASSLDPGQGAETQYF; CDR3 length: 16; V gene: TRBV7-9; clone size: once; D gene: TRBD1; J gene: TRBJ2-5
CDR3 protein: CASSLGGRYNEQFF; CDR3 length: 14; V gene: TRBV13; clone size: .; D gene: .; J gene: TRBJ2-1
CDR3 protein: CASSLDPGSNYGYTF; CDR3 length: 15; V gene: TRBV11-2; clone size: .; D gene: .; J gene: TRBJ1-2
CDR3 protein: CASSSLSGRSSYNEQFF; CDR3 length: 17; V gene: TRBV7-9; clone size: .; D gene: TRBD2; J gene: TRBJ2-1
CDR3 protein: CASRQGANEAFF; CDR3 length: 12; V gene: TRBV11-2; clone size: few; D gene: TRBD1; J gene: TRBJ1-1
CDR3 protein: CASSLGLAVYNEQFF; CDR3 length: 15; V gene: TRBV27; clone size: .; D gene: TRBD2; J gene: TRBJ2-1
CDR3 protein: CASSLRGSGANVLTF; CDR3 length: 15; V gene: TRBV7-9; clone size: .; D gene: .; J gene: TRBJ2-6
CDR3 protein: CASRPGQGSTDTQYF; CDR3 length: 15; V gene: TRBV5-4; clone size: .; D gene: TRBD1; J gene: TRBJ2-3
CDR3 protein: CASSRTDSNQPQHF; CDR3 length: 14; V gene: TRBV6-6; clone size: once; D gene: .; J gene: TRBJ1-5
CDR3 protein: CASSLGGDRGYEQYF; CDR3 length: 15; V gene: TRBV5-6; clone size: .; D gene: TRBD1; J gene: TRBJ2-7
CDR3 protein: CASVPGSFSNQPQHF; CDR3 length: 15; V gene: TRBV12-5; clone size: once; D gene: .; J gene: TRBJ1-5
CDR3 protein: CASSLPVYSGNTIYF; CDR3 length: 15; V gene: TRBV11-2; clone size: .; D gene: .; J gene: TRBJ1-3
CDR3 protein: CATHPRPQGATNSPLHF; CDR3 length: 17; V gene: TRBV10-3; clone size: .; D gene: TRBD1; J gene: TRBJ1-6
CDR3 protein: CSVELAGNEQFF; CDR3 length: 12; V gene: TRBV29-1; clone size: few; D gene: TRBD2; J gene: TRBJ2-1
CDR3 protein: CASSPRTGPTYEQYF; CDR3 length: 15; V gene: TRBV4-1; clone size: .; D gene: TRBD1; J gene: TRBJ2-7
CDR3 protein: CATSRETGGGNQPQHF; CDR3 length: 16; V gene: TRBV15; clone size: .; D gene: TRBD1; J gene: TRBJ1-5
CDR3 protein: CASSLDTGSTEAFF; CDR3 length: 14; V gene: TRBV28; clone size: .; D gene: .; J gene: TRBJ1-1
CDR3 protein: CASREDRWSYEQYF; CDR3 length: 14; V gene: TRBV2; clone size: .; D gene: .; J gene: TRBJ2-7
CDR3 protein: CASSVDRMDTQYF; CDR3 length: 13; V gene: TRBV9; clone size: .; D gene: .; J gene: TRBJ2-3
CDR3 protein: CSASGQGTSGNPDTQYF; CDR3 length: 17; V gene: TRBV20-1; clone size: .; D gene: TRBD2; J gene: TRBJ2-3
CDR3 protein: CASSPPGTLSYGYTF; CDR3 length: 15; V gene: TRBV25-1; clone size: few; D gene: .; J gene: TRBJ1-2
CDR3 protein: CAISESQNQPQHF; CDR3 length: 13; V gene: TRBV10-3; clone size: .; D gene: .; J gene: TRBJ1-5
CDR3 protein: CASSLAGQSYEQYF; CDR3 length: 14; V gene: TRBV5-1; clone size: .; D gene: .; J gene: TRBJ2-7
CDR3 protein: CSVAPRQPTEAFF; CDR3 length: 13; V gene: TRBV29-1; clone size: once; D gene: .; J gene: TRBJ1-1